The 32 T cell receptor beta chains below all came from one sample that was sequenced in a study of blood T cell repertoires in COVID-19. Clones were read by immunoSEQ multiplex PCR, and TCRdb kept only the in-frame ones, dropping some. The sample lists fewer than 50,000 clones, about 85% seen once, with approximately 1.6% in the top ten. Material: peripheral blood. The receptors originated from a man between 60 and 75 years old with COVID-19, enrolled during active disease.

The chain has TRBV19 and TRBJ2-3; the match to TRBD2 covers 7 bases. J gave up 1 base and V 7 bases, and 8 bases lay outside the gene matches. Germline-derived CDR1 and CDR2 are LNHDA and SQIVND (reference sequence). This CDR3 has 15 residues. The CDR3: CASTGRARGTDTQYF. The CDR3 DNA follows: TGTGCCAGTACAGGGAGGGCCAGGGGCACAGATACGCAGTATTTT. The whole variable domain, filled in from reference TRBV19 and TRBJ2-3, reads DGGITQSPKYLFRKEGQNVTLSCEQNLNHDAMYWYRQDPGQGLRLIYYSQIVNDFQKGDIAEGYSVSREKKESFPLTVTSAQKNPTAFYLCASTGRARGTDTQYFGPGTRLTVL.

The chain carries TRBV27 and TRBJ2-1, with 9 bases matching TRBD2. Germline V gene sequence: CDR1 MNHEY, CDR2 SMNVEV (reference sequence). V shed 5 bases and J 10 bases; nucleotides not matched to a gene: 12. The CDR3 has 15 residues. The CDR3, as DNA: TGTGCCAGCAGTCCTACCCTAGCGGGAAACGGCGAGCAGTTCTTC. The encoded protein is CASSPTLAGNGEQFF.

The chain combines TRBV15 with TRBJ1-4, with 9 positions matching TRBD1. The CDR3 loop spans 14 amino acids. CDR1 and CDR2 (germline): LNHNV, YYDKDF (reference sequence). Trimming at V came to 5 bases and at J to 6 bases, leaving 4 bases not matched to a gene. The CDR3 DNA sequence: TGTGCCACCAGCCGGGACAGGGATGATGAAAAACTGTTTTTT. Translating gives CATSRDRDDEKLFF.

The rearrangement joins TRBV19 to TRBJ2-7; no reliable D call. CDR3 length: 13 amino acids. V lost 4 bases and J lost 1, with 8 bases in between. Germline V CDR1 and CDR2: LNHDA, SQIVND (reference sequence). The CDR3 region is CASSNKLSYEQYF. Here the CDR3 DNA reads TGTGCCAGTAGTAATAAGCTTTCCTACGAGCAGTACTTC.

J is TRBJ2-5 and V is TRBV5-1, with D tentatively TRBD2 (6 bases). Germline assignment: CDR1 SGHRS and CDR2 YFSETQ. This CDR3 spans 16 amino acids. The ends were cut back, 0 bases at V and 1 base at J, with 13 bases in the middle. CDR3 DNA sequence: TGCGCCAGCAGCTTGGGTTCACTAGCCCTCCAAGAGACCCAGTACTTC. Its protein is CASSLGSLALQETQYF.

The V and J genes are TRBV2 and TRBJ2-5; 11 bases line up with TRBD2. V was pared by 4 bases and J by 2 bases, with 3 bases of the junction left unmatched. The V gene's germline CDR1 is SNHLY and CDR2 FYNNEI. The CDR3 runs to 15 residues. The CDR3 nucleotides read TGTGCCAGCAGTGTCCCTAGCGGGAGGCAAGAGACCCAGTACTTC. Translation: CASSVPSGRQETQYF. The full variable domain, rest sourced from reference TRBV2 and TRBJ2-5, is EPEVTQTPSHQVTQMGQEVILRCVPISNHLYFYWYRQILGQKVEFLVSFYNNEISEKSEIFDDQFSVERPDGSNFTLKIRSTKLEDSAMYFCASSVPSGRQETQYFGPGTRLLVL.

This clone has a single count. V is TRBV4-2 and J is TRBJ2-2, with D perhaps TRBD2 (5 bases). Germline V gene lookup returns CDR1 LGHNA and CDR2 YNFKEQ. This CDR3 spans 17 amino acids. V was pared by 0 bases and J by 0 bases, with 11 bases between. The CDR3 bases are TGTGCCAGCAGCCAAGATGGGAGAGGGACGAACACCGGGGAGCTGTTTTTT. This translates into CASSQDGRGTNTGELFF.

The V gene is TRBV5-1, the J gene TRBJ1-6, with TRBD1 identical over 9 bases. The CDR3 consists of 14 residues. From germline, CDR1 is SGHRS and CDR2 YFSETQ. V was pared by 3 bases and J by 9 bases, with 4 bases of the junction left unmatched. The CDR3 DNA reads as TGCGCCAGCAGCTCCGGGACAGGGCCTTCACCCCTCCACTTT. Its protein product is CASSSGTGPSPLHF. The variable domain in full, with the rest retrieved from reference TRBV5-1 and TRBJ1-6, is KAGVTQTPRYLIKTRGQQVTLSCSPISGHRSVSWYQQTPGQGLQFLFEYFSETQRNKGNFPGRFSGRQFSNSRSEMNVSTLELGDSALYLCASSSGTGPSPLHFGNGTRLTVT.

This sequence joins TRBV5-1 and TRBJ2-2; 7 bases align to TRBD2. V shed 1 base and J 7 bases; nucleotides not matched to a gene: 7. The CDR3 is 15 amino acids. Germline V gene data show CDR1 as SGHRS and CDR2 as YFSETQ. In DNA form, the CDR3 reads TGCGCCAGCAGCTTGCTCGCGGGAGCGAGCGGGGAGCTGTTTTTT. Encoded protein: CASSLLAGASGELFF.

The chain uses TRBV5-4 and TRBJ2-3; the match to TRBD2 covers 8 bases. The CDR3 totals 14 residues. Germline V CDR1 and CDR2: SGHNT, YYREEE (reference sequence). Trimming took 0 bases from V and 10 from J; bases not matched to a gene: 7. The CDR3 DNA reads as TGTGCCAGCAGCTTGGAGGGGACTAGAAGGGCGCAGTATTTT. Residues: CASSLEGTRRAQYF.

V gene TRBV4-2 combines with J gene TRBJ2-1; 9 nucleotides match TRBD2. The V and J ends lost 4 bases and 3 bases, in that order; junction bases with no gene match: 7. Germline V gene data show CDR1 as LGHNA and CDR2 as YNFKEQ. The CDR3 is made up of 16 amino acids. The CDR3: CASSPLAGSLYNEQFF. The CDR3 DNA sequence: TGTGCCAGCAGCCCCCTAGCGGGGTCCCTCTACAATGAGCAGTTCTTC.

This chain uses TRBV2 with TRBJ1-2, with D maybe TRBD1 (5 bases). V was trimmed by 2 bases and J by 4 bases, leaving 8 bases between them. The CDR3 is 13 residues long. Germline V gene data show CDR1 as SNHLY and CDR2 as FYNNEI. CDR3 amino acids: CASSETGAYGYTF. The CDR3 DNA follows: TGTGCCAGCAGTGAAACAGGAGCCTATGGCTACACCTTC.

This rearrangement joins TRBV27 to TRBJ1-1; D unresolved. Germline V lookup: CDR1 MNHEY, CDR2 SMNVEV (reference sequence). V gave up 5 bases and J gave up 5 bases, with 12 bases separating them. CDR3 length: 13 residues. The CDR3 DNA reads TGTGCCAGCAGTCGAAGCCAGGCGACTGAAGCTTTCTTT. Its protein is CASSRSQATEAFF.

The rearrangement uses TRBV6-5 and TRBJ1-1; TRBD1 agrees at 8 bases. Germline V gives CDR1 MNHEY, CDR2 SVGAGI. V gave up 7 bases and J gave up 11 bases; unmatched junction bases: 18. The CDR3 totals 15 residues. The CDR3 DNA reads TGTGCCAGCACGGTCCTGGGACAGGCAGGATTAGGGGCTTTCTTT. It encodes CASTVLGQAGLGAFF.

The V and J genes are TRBV5-1 and TRBJ2-7; TRBD1 aligns across 9 bases. In germline, CDR1 is SGHRS, CDR2 YFSETQ. The trim removed 4 bases at V and 6 bases at J, leaving 8 bases unmatched. This CDR3 has 14 residues. DNA for the CDR3: TGCGCCAGCAGCAAACAAGGACAGGGGAGCGAGCAGTACTTC. Its protein is CASSKQGQGSEQYF. Supplemented by reference TRBV5-1 and TRBJ2-7, the full variable domain reads KAGVTQTPRYLIKTRGQQVTLSCSPISGHRSVSWYQQTPGQGLQFLFEYFSETQRNKGNFPGRFSGRQFSNSRSEMNVSTLELGDSALYLCASSKQGQGSEQYFGPGTRLTVT.

The chain links TRBV5-6 to TRBJ1-2; the D gene is possibly TRBD1 (5 bases). This CDR3 is 18 amino acids long. Trimming took 4 bases from V and 1 from J, leaving 23 bases between them. The germline V gene has CDR1 SGHDT and CDR2 YYEEEE. CDR3 coding DNA: TGTGCCAGCAGCGTAAGCGCCAGGGAACGGAGACTTAACTATGGCTACACCTTC. Protein sequence: CASSVSARERRLNYGYTF.

V is TRBV6-5 and J is TRBJ1-3, with TRBD1 matching over 7 bases. After removal of 4 bases from V and 4 bases from J, the junction contained 4 bases not matched to a gene. CDR3 length equals 14 residues. Germline loops: CDR1 MNHEY, CDR2 SVGAGI. The CDR3 DNA is TGTGCCAGCAGTTCTCTAGGGGGCGGAAACACCATATATTTT. Amino acids: CASSSLGGGNTIYF.

The rearrangement joins TRBV2 to TRBJ2-1, with D tentatively TRBD2 (6 bases). V gave up 2 bases and J gave up 7 bases, with 15 bases separating them. In germline, CDR1 is SNHLY, CDR2 FYNNEI. The CDR3 is 15 amino acids. DNA for the CDR3: TGTGCCAGCAGTGAATTAGCGGAGGCGGGGAATGAGCAGTTCTTC. Translating gives CASSELAEAGNEQFF.

The V gene is TRBV5-8, the J gene TRBJ2-5, with 10 bases fitting TRBD2. The V and J ends lost 4 bases and 6 bases, in that order; junction bases with no gene match: 9. CDR3 size: 15 residues. CDR1 SGHTS and CDR2 YDEGEE come from the germline V gene. The CDR3 DNA reads TGTGCCAGCAGCGGGCCCCTAGCGGGAGCGAAGACCCAGTACTTC. Translated: CASSGPLAGAKTQYF.

The J gene is TRBJ2-7, the V gene TRBV6-6; D gene ambiguous. CDR3 length equals 16 residues. Trimming took 0 bases from V and 0 from J, leaving 12 bases between them. The germline V gene encodes CDR1 MNHNY and CDR2 SVGAGI (reference sequence). The CDR3: CASSYSSRRSSYEQYF. DNA of the CDR3: TGTGCCAGCAGTTACTCAAGTCGGCGGAGCTCCTACGAGCAGTACTTC.

The chain recombines TRBV6-1 with TRBJ2-7; D is unclear. This CDR3 region has 14 residues. With 1 base removed from V and 0 bases from J, the gap between germline ends came to 7 bases. Germline loops: CDR1 MNHNS, CDR2 SASEGT. The CDR3 DNA follows: TGTGCCAGCAGTGAAGTATCAGGCTCCTACGAGCAGTACTTC. Amino acid sequence: CASSEVSGSYEQYF.

The rearrangement joins TRBV10-3 to TRBJ1-2, with 9 positions matching TRBD1. Germline-derived CDR1 and CDR2 are ENHRY and SYGVKD. The CDR3 is 13 amino acids. V was clipped by 6 bases and J by 3 bases; unmatched bases: 2. The CDR3 here is CAIRQGADYGYTF. Here the CDR3 DNA reads TGTGCCATCAGACAGGGGGCAGACTATGGCTACACCTTC.

The J gene is TRBJ2-7, the V gene TRBV5-4; 8 positions agree with TRBD1. CDR1 and CDR2 from the germline V gene are SGHNT and YYREEE (reference sequence). V lost 4 bases to trimming and J lost 1 base; unmatched junction nucleotides: 4. The CDR3 is made up of 14 amino acids. CDR3 loop: CASSAGTGSYEQYF. The CDR3 DNA reads as TGTGCCAGCAGCGCCGGGACAGGATCCTACGAGCAGTACTTC.

The V gene is TRBV3-1 (or the pseudogene TRBV3-2), the J gene TRBJ1-1; D is unclear. CDR1 is LGHDT, CDR2 YNNKEL, per germline (reference sequence). The germline V and J ends were trimmed by 0 bases and 8 bases, with 13 bases remaining between them. The CDR3 loop spans 14 amino acids. DNA for the CDR3: TGTGCCAGCAGCCAAGATAGAGGGCGGCCAGAAGCTTTCTTT. This sequence encodes CASSQDRGRPEAFF.

The V and J genes are TRBV4-3 and TRBJ1-4; D is undetermined. Germline CDR1 and CDR2: LGHNA and YSLEER. Between the trimmed V and J ends, which lost 3 bases and 4 bases, there was a span of 12 bases. The CDR3 runs to 15 residues. The CDR3 loop is CASSQTDGVNEKLFF. In nucleotides, the CDR3 is TGCGCCAGCAGCCAGACGGACGGGGTTAATGAAAAACTGTTTTTT.

The gene calls are TRBV28 and TRBJ1-2, with a possible D match to TRBD1 (6 bases). V was pared by 6 bases and J by 4 bases, with 9 bases between. The CDR3 sequence is 12 residues long. The germline V gene encodes CDR1 MDHEN and CDR2 SYDVKM. The CDR3 sequence is CASSSDSYGYTF. DNA of the CDR3: TGTGCCAGCAGCTCGGACAGCTATGGCTACACCTTC.

This chain joins TRBV7-2 and TRBJ1-4; 7 nucleotides line up with TRBD1. The germline gives CDR1 SGHTA, CDR2 FQGNSA. The V and J ends lost 2 bases and 8 bases, in that order; junction bases with no gene match: 8. This CDR3 spans 15 amino acids. The CDR3 DNA reads TGTGCCAGCAGCTTATCTAGGACAGGAGGCGAAAAACTGTTTTTT. Translation gives CASSLSRTGGEKLFF.

The rearrangement links TRBV5-1 to TRBJ2-1; unclear D gene. The CDR3 runs 12 residues. Trimming removed 5 bases at V and 6 bases at J, with 9 bases between. Germline values: CDR1 SGHRS, CDR2 YFSETQ. The CDR3 sequence: CASRGFGNEQFF. In DNA form, the CDR3 reads TGCGCCAGCAGGGGCTTCGGCAATGAGCAGTTCTTC.

The rearrangement links TRBV7-8 to TRBJ1-1, with D tentatively TRBD1 (5 bases). Per the germline V gene, CDR1 is SGHVS and CDR2 is FQNEAQ. Trimming removed 0 bases at V and 3 bases at J, with 8 bases between. CDR3 length: 14 residues. The CDR3 sequence is CASSLATDHTEAFF. CDR3 in DNA: TGTGCCAGCAGCTTAGCGACAGACCACACTGAAGCTTTCTTT.

The chain is built from TRBV7-8 and TRBJ2-7, with 8 bases that match TRBD2. The CDR3 is 15 amino acids. Per germline, CDR1 SGHVS and CDR2 FQNEAQ. The ends lost 5 bases at V and 7 bases at J; junction bases unmatched: 13. The CDR3 spells CASSQRGTRLTEQYF. The DNA of the CDR3 is TGTGCCAGCAGCCAAAGGGGGACTAGACTTACGGAGCAGTACTTC.

This chain links TRBV29-1 with TRBJ2-1; 11 bases map to TRBD2. The CDR3 runs to 17 residues. Trimming cost V 7 bases and J 0 bases; bases outside gene matches: 11. Germline values: CDR1 SQVTM, CDR2 ANQGSEA. The CDR3 region has the DNA TGCAGCGCATTAGCGGGAGGGTCGATCAGCTCCTACAATGAGCAGTTCTTC. Translation gives CSALAGGSISSYNEQFF.

This clone was seen more than once but under ten times. The chain has TRBV7-9 and TRBJ2-7, with a weak D call TRBD1 (6 bases). CDR1 is SEHNR, CDR2 FQNEAQ, per germline (reference sequence). The V and J ends lost 5 bases and 5 bases respectively, with 22 bases between them. This CDR3 region has 16 residues. The CDR3: CASSPVWQGRSNEQYF. CDR3 nucleotides: TGTGCCAGCAGCCCAGTCTGGCAGGGGCGGAGTAACGAGCAGTACTTC.